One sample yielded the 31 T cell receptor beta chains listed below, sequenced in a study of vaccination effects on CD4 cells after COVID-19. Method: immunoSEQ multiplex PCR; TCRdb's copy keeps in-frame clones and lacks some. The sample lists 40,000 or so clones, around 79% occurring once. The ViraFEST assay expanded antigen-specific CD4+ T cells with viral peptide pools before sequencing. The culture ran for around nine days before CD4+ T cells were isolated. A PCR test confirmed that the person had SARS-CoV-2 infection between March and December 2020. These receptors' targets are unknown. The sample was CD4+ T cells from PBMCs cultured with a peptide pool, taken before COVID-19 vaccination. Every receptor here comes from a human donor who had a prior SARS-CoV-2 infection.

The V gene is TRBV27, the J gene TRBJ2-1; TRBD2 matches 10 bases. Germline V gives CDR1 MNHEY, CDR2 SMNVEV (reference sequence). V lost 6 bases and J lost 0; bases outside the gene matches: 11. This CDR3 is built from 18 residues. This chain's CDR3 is CASRGFSGRYSSYNEQFF. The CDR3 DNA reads TGTGCCAGCAGGGGGTTTAGCGGGAGGTATAGCTCCTACAATGAGCAGTTCTTC.

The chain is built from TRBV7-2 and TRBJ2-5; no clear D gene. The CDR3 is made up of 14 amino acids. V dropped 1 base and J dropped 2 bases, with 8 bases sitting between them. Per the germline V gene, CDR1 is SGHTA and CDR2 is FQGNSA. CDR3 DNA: TGTGCCAGCAGCTTAGTGGTGACTCAAGAGACCCAGTACTTC. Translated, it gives CASSLVVTQETQYF.

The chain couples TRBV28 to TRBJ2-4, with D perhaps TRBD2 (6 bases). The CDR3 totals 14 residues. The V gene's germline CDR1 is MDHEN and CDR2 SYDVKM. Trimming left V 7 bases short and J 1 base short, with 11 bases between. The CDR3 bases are TGTGCCAGCAAGACGGGACTGGCCAAAAACATTCAGTACTTC. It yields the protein CASKTGLAKNIQYF.

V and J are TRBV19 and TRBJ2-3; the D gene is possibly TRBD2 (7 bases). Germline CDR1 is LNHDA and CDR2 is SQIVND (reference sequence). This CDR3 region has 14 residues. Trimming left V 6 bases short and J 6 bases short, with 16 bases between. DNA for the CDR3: TGTGCCAGTAGAGAACCAGGGAGGGGGGATACGCAGTATTTT. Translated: CASREPGRGDTQYF.

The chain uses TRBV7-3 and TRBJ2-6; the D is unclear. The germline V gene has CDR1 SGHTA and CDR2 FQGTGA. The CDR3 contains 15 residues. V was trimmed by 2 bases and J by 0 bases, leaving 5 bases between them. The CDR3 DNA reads TGTGCCAGCAGCTTATTCGGCTCTGGGGCCAACGTCCTGACTTTC. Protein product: CASSLFGSGANVLTF.

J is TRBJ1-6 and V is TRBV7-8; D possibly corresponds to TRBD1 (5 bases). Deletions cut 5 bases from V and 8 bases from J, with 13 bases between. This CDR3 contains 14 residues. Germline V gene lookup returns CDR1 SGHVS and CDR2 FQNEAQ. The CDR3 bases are TGTGCCAGCAGCCCCCAGGGCAGAGATTCACCCCTCCACTTT. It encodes CASSPQGRDSPLHF.

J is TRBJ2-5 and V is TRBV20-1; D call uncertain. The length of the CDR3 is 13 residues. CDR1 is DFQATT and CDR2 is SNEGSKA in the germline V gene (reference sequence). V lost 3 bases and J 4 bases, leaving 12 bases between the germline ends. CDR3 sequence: CSASISLGETQYF. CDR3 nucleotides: TGCAGTGCTAGTATTTCCCTCGGAGAGACCCAGTACTTC.

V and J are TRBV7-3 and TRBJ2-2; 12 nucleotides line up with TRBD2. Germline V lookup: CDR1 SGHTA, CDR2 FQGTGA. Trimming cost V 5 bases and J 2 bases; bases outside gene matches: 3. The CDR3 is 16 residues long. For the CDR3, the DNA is TGTGCCAGCAGCAAACTAGCGGGAGGTAACACCGGGGAGCTGTTTTTT. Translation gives CASSKLAGGNTGELFF.

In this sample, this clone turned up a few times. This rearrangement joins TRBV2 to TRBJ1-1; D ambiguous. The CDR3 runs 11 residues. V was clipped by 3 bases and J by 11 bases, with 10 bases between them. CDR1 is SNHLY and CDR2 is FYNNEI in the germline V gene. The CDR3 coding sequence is TGTGCCAGCAGTGAGGAGGGTTCGGCTTTCTTT. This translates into CASSEEGSAFF.

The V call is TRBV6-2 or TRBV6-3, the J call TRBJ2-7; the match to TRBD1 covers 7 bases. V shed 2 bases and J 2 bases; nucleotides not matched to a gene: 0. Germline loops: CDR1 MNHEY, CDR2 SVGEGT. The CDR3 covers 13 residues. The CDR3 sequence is CASSYDRAYEQYF. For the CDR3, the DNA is TGTGCCAGCAGTTACGACAGGGCCTACGAGCAGTACTTC.

CDR3 DNA: TGTGCCAGCAGTCGAGTCGGGACCGACAGCTCCTACGAGCAGTACTTC. Its protein product is CASSRVGTDSSYEQYF. The rearrangement joins TRBV6-2 or TRBV6-3 to TRBJ2-7, with D perhaps given as TRBD1 or TRBD2 (5 bases each). Germline V gene sequence: CDR1 MNHEY, CDR2 SVGEGT. The CDR3 is 16 amino acids. V lost 5 bases, J lost 0 bases, and 17 bases lay in between.

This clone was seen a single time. CDR3 in amino acids: CSASHRDQGARGNQPQHF. Written as DNA, the CDR3 is TGCAGTGCTAGTCATCGGGACCAGGGGGCCCGAGGCAATCAGCCCCAGCATTTT. The rearrangement joins TRBV20-1 to TRBJ1-5, with 8 positions matching TRBD1. V was clipped by 3 bases and J by 2 bases; unmatched bases: 15. This CDR3 comprises 18 residues. Germline values: CDR1 DFQATT, CDR2 SNEGSKA (reference sequence).

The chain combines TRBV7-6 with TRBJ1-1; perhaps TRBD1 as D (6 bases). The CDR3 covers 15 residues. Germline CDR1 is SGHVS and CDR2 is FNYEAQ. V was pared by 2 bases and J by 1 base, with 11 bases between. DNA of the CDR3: TGTGCCAGCAGCTTAATCGGGGGCGCGAACACTGAAGCTTTCTTT. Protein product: CASSLIGGANTEAFF.

The CDR3 spells CASSLRTGRNEKLFF. The CDR3 DNA sequence: TGTGCCAGCAGTCTACGGACAGGTCGTAATGAAAAACTGTTTTTT. This chain joins TRBV27 and TRBJ1-4; the match to TRBD1 covers 7 bases. The CDR3 has 15 amino acids. Losses at the gene ends were 5 bases for V and 4 bases for J; bases not matched to a gene: 7. Germline values: CDR1 MNHEY, CDR2 SMNVEV (reference sequence).

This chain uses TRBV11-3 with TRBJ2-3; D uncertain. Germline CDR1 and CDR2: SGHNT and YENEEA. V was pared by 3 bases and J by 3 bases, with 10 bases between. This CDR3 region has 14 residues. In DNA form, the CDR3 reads TGTGCCAGCAGCTTTACCCAAGTGACAGATACGCAGTATTTT. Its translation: CASSFTQVTDTQYF.

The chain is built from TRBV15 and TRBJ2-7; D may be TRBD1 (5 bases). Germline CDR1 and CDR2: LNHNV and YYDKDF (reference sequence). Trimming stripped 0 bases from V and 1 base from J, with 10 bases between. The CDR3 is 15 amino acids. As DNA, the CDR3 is TGTGCCACCAGCAGAGATCCTACAGGTTCCTACGAGCAGTACTTC. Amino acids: CATSRDPTGSYEQYF.

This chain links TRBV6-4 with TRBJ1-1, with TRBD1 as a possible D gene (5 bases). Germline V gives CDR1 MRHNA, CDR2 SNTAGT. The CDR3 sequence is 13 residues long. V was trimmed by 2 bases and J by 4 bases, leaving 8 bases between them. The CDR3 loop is CASSDRRGTEAFF. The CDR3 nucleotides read TGTGCCAGCAGTGACAGAAGGGGCACTGAAGCTTTCTTT.

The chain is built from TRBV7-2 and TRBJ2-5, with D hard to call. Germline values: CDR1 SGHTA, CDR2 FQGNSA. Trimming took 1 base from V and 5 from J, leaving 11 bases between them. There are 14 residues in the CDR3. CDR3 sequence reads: CASSLVAAAETQYF. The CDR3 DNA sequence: TGTGCCAGCAGCTTAGTTGCGGCAGCGGAGACCCAGTACTTC.

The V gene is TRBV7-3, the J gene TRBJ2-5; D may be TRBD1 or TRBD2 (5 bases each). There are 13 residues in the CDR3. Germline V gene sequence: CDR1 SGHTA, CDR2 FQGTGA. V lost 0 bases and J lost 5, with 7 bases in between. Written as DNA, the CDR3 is TGTGCCAGCAGCTTAACCGAGGGGGAGACCCAGTACTTC. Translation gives CASSLTEGETQYF.

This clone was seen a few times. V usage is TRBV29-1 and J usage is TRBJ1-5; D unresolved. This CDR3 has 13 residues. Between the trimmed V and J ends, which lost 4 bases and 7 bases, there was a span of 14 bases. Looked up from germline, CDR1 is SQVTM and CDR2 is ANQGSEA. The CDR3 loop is CSVAQGPDQPQHF. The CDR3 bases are TGCAGCGTTGCCCAAGGACCTGACCAGCCCCAGCATTTT.

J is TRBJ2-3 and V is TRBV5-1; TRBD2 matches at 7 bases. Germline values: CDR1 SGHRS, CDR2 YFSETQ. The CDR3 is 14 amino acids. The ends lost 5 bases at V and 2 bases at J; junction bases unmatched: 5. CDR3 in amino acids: CASRLAGATDTQYF. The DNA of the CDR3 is TGCGCCAGCAGACTGGCGGGAGCCACAGATACGCAGTATTTT. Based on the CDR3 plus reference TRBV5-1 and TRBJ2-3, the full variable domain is KAGVTQTPRYLIKTRGQQVTLSCSPISGHRSVSWYQQTPGQGLQFLFEYFSETQRNKGNFPGRFSGRQFSNSRSEMNVSTLELGDSALYLCASRLAGATDTQYFGPGTRLTVL.

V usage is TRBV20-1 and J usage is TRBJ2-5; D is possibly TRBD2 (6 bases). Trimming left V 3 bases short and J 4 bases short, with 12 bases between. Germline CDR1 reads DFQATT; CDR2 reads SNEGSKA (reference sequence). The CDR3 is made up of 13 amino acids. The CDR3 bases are TGCAGTGCTAGTGGGAGGACTATAGAGACCCAGTACTTC. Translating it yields CSASGRTIETQYF.

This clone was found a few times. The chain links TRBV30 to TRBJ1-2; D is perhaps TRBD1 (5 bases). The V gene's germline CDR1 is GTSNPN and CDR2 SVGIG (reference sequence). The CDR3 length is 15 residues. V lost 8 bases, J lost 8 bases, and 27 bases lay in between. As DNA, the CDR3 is TGTGCCCGATCTACTCTCGACAGCTTCACTGGGGGCTACACCTTC. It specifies CARSTLDSFTGGYTF.

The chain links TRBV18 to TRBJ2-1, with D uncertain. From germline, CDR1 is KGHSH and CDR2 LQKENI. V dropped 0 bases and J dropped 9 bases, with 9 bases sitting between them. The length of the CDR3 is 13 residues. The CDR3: CASSPPGSGEQFF. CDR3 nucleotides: TGTGCCAGCTCACCACCGGGATCTGGTGAGCAGTTCTTC.

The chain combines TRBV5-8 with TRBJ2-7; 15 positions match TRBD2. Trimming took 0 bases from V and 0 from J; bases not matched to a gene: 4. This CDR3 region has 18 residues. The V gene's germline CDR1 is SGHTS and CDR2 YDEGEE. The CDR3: CASSLVRTSGGDSYEQYF. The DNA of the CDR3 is TGTGCCAGCAGCTTGGTTCGGACTAGCGGGGGGGACTCCTACGAGCAGTACTTC.

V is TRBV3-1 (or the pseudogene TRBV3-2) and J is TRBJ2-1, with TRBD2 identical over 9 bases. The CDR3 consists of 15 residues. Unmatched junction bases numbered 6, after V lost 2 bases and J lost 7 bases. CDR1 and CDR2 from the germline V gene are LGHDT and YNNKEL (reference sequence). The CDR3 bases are TGTGCCAGCAGCCAATTTGCGGGAGGGAGTAATGAGCAGTTCTTC. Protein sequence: CASSQFAGGSNEQFF.

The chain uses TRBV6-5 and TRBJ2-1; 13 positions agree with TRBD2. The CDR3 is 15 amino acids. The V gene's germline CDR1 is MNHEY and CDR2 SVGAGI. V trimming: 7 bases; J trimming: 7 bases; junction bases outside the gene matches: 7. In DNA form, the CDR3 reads TGTGCCAGCAACCCCGGACTAGCGGGAGTTAATGAGCAGTTCTTC. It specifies CASNPGLAGVNEQFF.

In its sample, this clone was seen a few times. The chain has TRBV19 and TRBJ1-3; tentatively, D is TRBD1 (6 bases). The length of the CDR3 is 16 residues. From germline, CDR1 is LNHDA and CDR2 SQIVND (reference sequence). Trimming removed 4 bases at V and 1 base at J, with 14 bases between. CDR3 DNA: TGTGCCAGTAGTACCACCACCAGGGGATCTGGAAACACCATATATTTT. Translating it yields CASSTTTRGSGNTIYF.

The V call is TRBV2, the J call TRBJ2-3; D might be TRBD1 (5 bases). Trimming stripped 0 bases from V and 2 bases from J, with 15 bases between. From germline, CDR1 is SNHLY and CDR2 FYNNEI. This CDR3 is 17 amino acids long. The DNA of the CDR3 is TGTGCCAGCAGTGAAGCGCTTGACAGATGGGACACAGATACGCAGTATTTT. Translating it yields CASSEALDRWDTDTQYF. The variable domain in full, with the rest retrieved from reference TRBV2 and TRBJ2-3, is EPEVTQTPSHQVTQMGQEVILRCVPISNHLYFYWYRQILGQKVEFLVSFYNNEISEKSEIFDDQFSVERPDGSNFTLKIRSTKLEDSAMYFCASSEALDRWDTDTQYFGPGTRLTVL.

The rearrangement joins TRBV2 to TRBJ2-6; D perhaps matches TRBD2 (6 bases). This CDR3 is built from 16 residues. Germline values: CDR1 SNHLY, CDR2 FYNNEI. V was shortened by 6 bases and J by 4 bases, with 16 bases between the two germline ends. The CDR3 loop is CASSRTGDLGANVLTF. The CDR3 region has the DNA TGTGCCAGCAGCCGAACGGGGGATTTGGGGGCCAACGTCCTGACTTTC.

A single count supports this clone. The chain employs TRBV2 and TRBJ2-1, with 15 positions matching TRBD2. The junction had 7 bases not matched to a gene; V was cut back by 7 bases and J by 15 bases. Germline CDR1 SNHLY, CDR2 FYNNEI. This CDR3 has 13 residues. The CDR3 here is CASKGLAGGLGFF. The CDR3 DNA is TGTGCCAGCAAGGGACTAGCGGGAGGCTTAGGGTTCTTC.